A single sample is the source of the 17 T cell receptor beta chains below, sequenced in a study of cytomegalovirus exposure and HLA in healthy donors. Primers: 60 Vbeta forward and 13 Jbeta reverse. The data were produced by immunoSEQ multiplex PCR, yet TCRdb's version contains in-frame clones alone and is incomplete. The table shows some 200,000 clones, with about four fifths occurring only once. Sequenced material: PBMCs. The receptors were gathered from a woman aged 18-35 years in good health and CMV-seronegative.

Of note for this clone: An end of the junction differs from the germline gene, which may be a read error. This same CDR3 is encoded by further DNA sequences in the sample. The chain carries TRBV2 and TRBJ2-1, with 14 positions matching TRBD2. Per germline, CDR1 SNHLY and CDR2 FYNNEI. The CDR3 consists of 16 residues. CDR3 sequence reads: CASSGGTSGRGNEQFF. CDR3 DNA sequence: TGTGCTAGCAGTGGAGGGACTAGCGGGAGAGGCAATGAGCAGTTCTTC.

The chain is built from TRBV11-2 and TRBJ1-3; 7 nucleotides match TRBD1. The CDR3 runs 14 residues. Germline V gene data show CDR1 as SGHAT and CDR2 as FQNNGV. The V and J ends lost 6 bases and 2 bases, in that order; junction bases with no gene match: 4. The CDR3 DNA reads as TGTGCCAGCAGAGACGACAGGGCTGGAAACACCATATATTTT. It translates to CASRDDRAGNTIYF.

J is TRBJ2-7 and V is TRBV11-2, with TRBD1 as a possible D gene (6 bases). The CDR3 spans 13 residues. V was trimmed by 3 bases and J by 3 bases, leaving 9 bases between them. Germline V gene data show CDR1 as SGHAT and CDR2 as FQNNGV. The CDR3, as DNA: TGTGCCAGCAGCTTCGGGACATTCTACGAGCAGTACGTC. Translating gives CASSFGTFYEQYV.

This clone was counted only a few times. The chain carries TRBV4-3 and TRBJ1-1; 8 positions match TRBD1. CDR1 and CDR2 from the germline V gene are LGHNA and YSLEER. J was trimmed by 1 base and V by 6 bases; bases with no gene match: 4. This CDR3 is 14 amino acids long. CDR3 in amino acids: CASSRQGANTEAFF. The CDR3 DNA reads TGCGCCAGCAGTAGGCAGGGGGCGAACACTGAAGCTTTCTTT.

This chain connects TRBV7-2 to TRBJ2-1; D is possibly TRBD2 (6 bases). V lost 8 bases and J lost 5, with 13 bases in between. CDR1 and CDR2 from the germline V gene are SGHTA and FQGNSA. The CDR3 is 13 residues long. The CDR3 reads CASLLWGDNEQFF. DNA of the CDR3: TGTGCCAGCCTGCTATGGGGGGACAATGAGCAGTTCTTC.

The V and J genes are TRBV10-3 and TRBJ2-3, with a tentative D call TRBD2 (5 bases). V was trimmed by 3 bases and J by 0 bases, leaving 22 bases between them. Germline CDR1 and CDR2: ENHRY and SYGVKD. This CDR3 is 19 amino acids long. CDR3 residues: CAISEGIGNLLSSTDTQYF. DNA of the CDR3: TGTGCCATCAGTGAAGGTATCGGGAACTTGTTATCTAGCACAGATACGCAGTATTTT.

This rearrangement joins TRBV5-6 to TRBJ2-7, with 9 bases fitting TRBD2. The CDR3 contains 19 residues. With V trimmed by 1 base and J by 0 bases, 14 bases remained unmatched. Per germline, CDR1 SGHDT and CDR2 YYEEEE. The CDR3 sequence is CASSLPSGRLLTSSYEQYF. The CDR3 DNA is TGTGCCAGCAGCTTGCCCAGCGGGAGGTTACTTACGAGCTCCTACGAGCAGTACTTC.

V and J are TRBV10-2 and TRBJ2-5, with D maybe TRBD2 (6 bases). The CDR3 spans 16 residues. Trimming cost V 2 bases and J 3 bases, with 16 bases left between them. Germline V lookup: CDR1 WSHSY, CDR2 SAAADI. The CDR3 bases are TGCGCCAGCAGTGAGCCCGCCGGGACTGGGAAAGAGACCCAGTACTTC. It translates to CASSEPAGTGKETQYF.

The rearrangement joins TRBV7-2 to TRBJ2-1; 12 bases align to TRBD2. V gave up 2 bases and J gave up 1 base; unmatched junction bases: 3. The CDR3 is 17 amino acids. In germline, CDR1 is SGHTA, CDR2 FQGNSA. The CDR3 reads CASSLTSGRSSYNEQFF. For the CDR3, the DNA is TGTGCCAGCAGCTTAACTAGCGGGAGGTCTTCCTACAATGAGCAGTTCTTC.

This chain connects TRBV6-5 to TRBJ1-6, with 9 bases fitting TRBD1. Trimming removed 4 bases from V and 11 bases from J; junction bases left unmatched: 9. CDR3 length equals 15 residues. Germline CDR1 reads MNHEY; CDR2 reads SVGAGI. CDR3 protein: CASSSPGQGYTPLHF. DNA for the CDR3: TGTGCCAGCAGTTCTCCGGGACAGGGCTATACACCCCTCCACTTT.

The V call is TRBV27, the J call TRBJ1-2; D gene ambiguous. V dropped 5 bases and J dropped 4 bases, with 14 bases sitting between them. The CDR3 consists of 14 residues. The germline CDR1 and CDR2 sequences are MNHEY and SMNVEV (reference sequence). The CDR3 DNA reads TGTGCCAGCAGTAATAGAGGGAACGGCTATGGCTACACCTTC. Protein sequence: CASSNRGNGYGYTF.

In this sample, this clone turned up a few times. CDR3 loop: CASSSTGSYTEAFF. The CDR3 nucleotides are TGCGCCAGCAGCTCGACAGGGTCGTACACTGAAGCTTTCTTT. The chain is built from TRBV5-1 and TRBJ1-1; 7 bases align to TRBD1. The CDR3 is 14 amino acids. CDR1 SGHRS and CDR2 YFSETQ come from the germline V gene. V was pared by 3 bases and J by 3 bases, with 5 bases of the junction left unmatched.

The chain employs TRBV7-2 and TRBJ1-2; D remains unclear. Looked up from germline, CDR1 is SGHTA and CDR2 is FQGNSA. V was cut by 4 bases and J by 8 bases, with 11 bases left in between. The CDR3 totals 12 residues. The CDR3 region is CASSSLTWGYTF. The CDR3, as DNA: TGTGCCAGCAGCTCTCTCACTTGGGGCTACACCTTC. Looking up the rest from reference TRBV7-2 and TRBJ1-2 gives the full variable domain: GAGVSQSPSNKVTEKGKDVELRCDPISGHTALYWYRQSLGQGLEFLIYFQGNSAPDKSGLPSDRFSAERTGGSVSTLTIQRTQQEDSAVYLCASSSLTWGYTFGSGTRLTVV.

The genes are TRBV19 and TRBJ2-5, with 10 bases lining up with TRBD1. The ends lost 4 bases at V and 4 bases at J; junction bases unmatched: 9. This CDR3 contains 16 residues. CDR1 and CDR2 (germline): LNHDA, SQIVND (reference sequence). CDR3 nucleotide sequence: TGTGCCAGTAGTACCCGGACAGGGGGACAGGGAGAGACCCAGTACTTC. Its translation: CASSTRTGGQGETQYF.

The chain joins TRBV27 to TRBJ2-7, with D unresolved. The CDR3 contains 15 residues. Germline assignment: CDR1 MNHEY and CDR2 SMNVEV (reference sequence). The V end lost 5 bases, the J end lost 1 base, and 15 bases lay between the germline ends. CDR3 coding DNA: TGTGCCAGCAGTGCCCCCGGCAGGTCTTCCTACGAGCAGTACTTC. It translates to CASSAPGRSSYEQYF.

The DNA of the CDR3 is TGTGCCAGCAGTTCCGGGTTCTTTGAGACCCAGTACTTC. It is translated as CASSSGFFETQYF. The genes are TRBV27 and TRBJ2-5; D remains unclear. The CDR3 runs 13 residues. CDR1 is MNHEY and CDR2 is SMNVEV in the germline V gene (reference sequence). The V end lost 4 bases, the J end lost 5 bases, and 11 bases lay between the germline ends.

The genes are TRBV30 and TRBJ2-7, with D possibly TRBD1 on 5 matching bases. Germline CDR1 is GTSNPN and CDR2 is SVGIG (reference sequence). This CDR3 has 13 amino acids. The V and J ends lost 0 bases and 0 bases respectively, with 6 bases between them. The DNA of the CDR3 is TGTGCCTGGAGTGTTGGACACTCCTACGAGCAGTACTTC. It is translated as CAWSVGHSYEQYF. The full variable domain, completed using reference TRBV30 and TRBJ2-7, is SQTIHQWPATLVQPVGSPLSLECTVEGTSNPNLYWYRQAAGRGLQLLFYSVGIGQISSEVPQNLSASRPQDRQFILSSKKLLLSDSGFYLCAWSVGHSYEQYFGPGTRLTVT.